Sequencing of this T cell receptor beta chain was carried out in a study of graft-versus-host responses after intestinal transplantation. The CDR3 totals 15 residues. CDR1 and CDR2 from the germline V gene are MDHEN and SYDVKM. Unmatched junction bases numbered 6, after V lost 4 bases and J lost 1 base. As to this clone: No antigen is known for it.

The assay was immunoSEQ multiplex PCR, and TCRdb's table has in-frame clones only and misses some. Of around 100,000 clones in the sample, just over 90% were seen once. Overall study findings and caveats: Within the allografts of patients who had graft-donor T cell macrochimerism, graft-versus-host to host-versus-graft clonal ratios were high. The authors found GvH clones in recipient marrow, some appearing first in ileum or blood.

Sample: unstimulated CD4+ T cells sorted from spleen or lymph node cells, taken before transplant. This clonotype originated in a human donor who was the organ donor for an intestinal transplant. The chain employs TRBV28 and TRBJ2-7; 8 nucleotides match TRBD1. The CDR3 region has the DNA TGTGCCAGCAGTTCAGGGGGCGCCGGGTCCTACGAGCAGTACTTC. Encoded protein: CASSSGGAGSYEQYF.